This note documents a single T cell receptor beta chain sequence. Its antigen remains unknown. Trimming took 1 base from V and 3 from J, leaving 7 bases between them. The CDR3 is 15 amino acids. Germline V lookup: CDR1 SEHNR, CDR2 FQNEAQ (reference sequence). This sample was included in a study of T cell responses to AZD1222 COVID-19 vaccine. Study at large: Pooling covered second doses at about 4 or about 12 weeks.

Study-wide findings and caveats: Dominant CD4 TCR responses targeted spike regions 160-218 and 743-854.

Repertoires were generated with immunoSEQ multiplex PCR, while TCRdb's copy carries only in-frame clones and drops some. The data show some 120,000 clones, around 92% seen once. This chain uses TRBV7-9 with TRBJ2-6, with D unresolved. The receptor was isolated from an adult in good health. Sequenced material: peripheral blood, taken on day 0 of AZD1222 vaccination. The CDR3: CASSLGQRGANVLTF. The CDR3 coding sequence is TGTGCCAGCAGCTTAGGTCAGCGTGGGGCCAACGTCCTGACTTTC.